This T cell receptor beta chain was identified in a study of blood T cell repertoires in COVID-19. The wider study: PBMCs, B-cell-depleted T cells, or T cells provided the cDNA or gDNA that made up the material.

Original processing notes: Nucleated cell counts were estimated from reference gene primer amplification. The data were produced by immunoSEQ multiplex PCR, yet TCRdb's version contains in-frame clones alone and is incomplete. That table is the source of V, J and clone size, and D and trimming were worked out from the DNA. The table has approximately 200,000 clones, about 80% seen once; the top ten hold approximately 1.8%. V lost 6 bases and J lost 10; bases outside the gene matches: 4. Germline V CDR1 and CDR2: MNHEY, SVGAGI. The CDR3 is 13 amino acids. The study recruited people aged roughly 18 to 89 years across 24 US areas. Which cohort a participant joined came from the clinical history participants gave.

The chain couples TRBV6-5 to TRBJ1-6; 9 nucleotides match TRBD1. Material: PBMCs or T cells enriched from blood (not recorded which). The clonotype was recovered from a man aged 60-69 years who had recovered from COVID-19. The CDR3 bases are TGTGCCAGCAGGAGGACAGGGGACTCACCCCTCCACTTT. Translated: CASRRTGDSPLHF.